These 4 T cell receptor beta chains originate from one sample sequenced in a study of spatial heterogeneity in lung cancer. Overall study findings and caveats: Tumors with more nonsynonymous mutations had more expanded intratumoral alpha and beta TCRs.

Regarding time point: sample taken at primary tumor resection. TCRdb called the 5' RACE reads again in MiXCR, with one record for every CDR3 protein. Found here are around 95,000 distinct CDR3 sequences, around 4.3% of them singletons; the top ten hold around 20%. No antigen is known for these receptors. Source: lung tumor tissue, taken at surgery. The source is a male donor with early-stage non-small cell lung cancer.

V is TRBV30 and J is TRBJ2-3; D is unresolved. The germline CDR1 and CDR2 sequences are GTSNPN and SVGIG (reference sequence). The CDR3 sequence is 14 residues long. V lost 1 base and J lost 1, with 9 bases in between. The CDR3: CAWSAWQRTDTQYF. The CDR3 bases are TGTGCCTGGAGTGCGTGGCAACGCACAGATACGCAGTATTTT.

This clonotype was detected many times. This chain connects TRBV28 to TRBJ1-1; 9 bases map to TRBD1. Trimming cost V 6 bases and J 6 bases; bases outside gene matches: 8. The CDR3 totals 14 residues. CDR1 and CDR2 from the germline V gene are MDHEN and SYDVKM. CDR3 nucleotide sequence: TGTGCCAGCAGGGGACAGGGAGTGATGGCTGAAGCTTTCTTT. Protein product: CASRGQGVMAEAFF. Using reference TRBV28 and TRBJ1-1 for the parts outside the CDR3, the full variable domain is DVKVTQSSRYLVKRTGEKVFLECVQDMDHENMFWYRQDPGLGLRLIYFSYDVKMKEKGDIPEGYSVSREKKERFSLILESASTNQTSMYLCASRGQGVMAEAFFGQGTRLTVV.

This clonotype showed up many times. The genes are TRBV7-2 and TRBJ1-2; a possible D gene is TRBD1 (6 bases). The V end lost 5 bases, the J end lost 6 bases, and 13 bases lay between the germline ends. Per the germline V gene, CDR1 is SGHTA and CDR2 is FQGNSA. The CDR3 totals 13 residues. This CDR3 reads CASSQAGVNGYTF. Written as DNA, the CDR3 is TGTGCCAGCAGCCAGGCAGGGGTTAATGGCTACACCTTC.

The V and J genes are TRBV7-6 and TRBJ2-3, with TRBD2 matching 13 bases. With V trimmed by 7 bases and J by 6 bases, 7 bases remained unmatched. The CDR3 is 15 residues long. Germline V gene lookup returns CDR1 SGHVS and CDR2 FNYEAQ. For the CDR3, the DNA is TGTGCCAGCACCGTAGGACTAGCGGGAGAGGATACGCAGTATTTT. Translated, it gives CASTVGLAGEDTQYF.